This T cell receptor beta chain was profiled in a study of blood T cell repertoires in COVID-19. Study-wide context: The samples span acute and convalescent COVID-19 from the United States, Italy and Spain.

The assay was immunoSEQ multiplex PCR, and TCRdb's table has in-frame clones only and misses some. The data hold 110,000 to 150,000 clones, with approximately 80% observed a single time. This clone was picked up one time. The receptor was derived from a woman in her fifties or sixties with acute or convalescent COVID-19. Sequencing input: peripheral blood.

For the CDR3, the DNA is TGTGCTGGCAGGGGCCTGAGTAATTCACCCCTCCACTTT. Its protein product is CAGRGLSNSPLHF. The V call is TRBV2, the J call TRBJ1-6; perhaps TRBD1 as D (6 bases). Looked up from germline, CDR1 is SNHLY and CDR2 is FYNNEI. The CDR3 extends over 13 amino acids.